This T cell receptor (beta chain) was profiled in a study of technical replicates of blood from a few donors. Trimming at V came to 2 bases and at J to 0 bases, leaving 0 bases not matched to a gene. The CDR3 runs to 14 residues. Germline V lookup: CDR1 MNHEY, CDR2 SMNVEV (reference sequence). Here immunoSEQ multiplex PCR was the method, and the copy in TCRdb shows in-frame clones only, minus some. The table lists around 50,000 clones, 95% to 96% of them singletons. The rearrangement uses TRBV27 and TRBJ1-2; 7 bases are a match to TRBD1. Sequenced: T cells isolated from PBMCs. This TCR came from a human donor in good health. CDR3 in amino acids: CASSLRGPNYGYTF. CDR3 bases: TGTGCCAGCAGTTTAAGGGGGCCTAACTATGGCTACACCTTC.